Given below is one TCR beta chain in context. Its antigen is as yet unknown. The data originate from a study of brain T cells in children with intractable seizures. Regarding the study as a whole: Only CDR3 sequence similarity suggested viral specificity, without known HCMV serostatus.

Profiling relied on immunoSEQ multiplex PCR, and the TCRdb table lists in-frame clones only, not all of them. The repertoire holds 340,000 or so clones, with 85% to 95% as singletons. Noted time point: blood from clinic visit 5 months post-surgery; TSC patient then seizure free. Sequencing was limited to surgery cases with top T cell transcript signatures in brain tissue. This specimen was peripheral blood, taken roughly 5 months after surgery. The sequence derives from a boy younger than two with tuberous sclerosis and intractable seizures.

CDR3 protein: CASSFGQGSDTIYF. The DNA for the CDR3 is TGCGCCAGCAGCTTTGGACAGGGGTCCGACACCATATATTTT. The chain employs TRBV5-1 and TRBJ1-3; TRBD1 matches 9 bases. The CDR3 totals 14 residues. The germline V gene encodes CDR1 SGHRS and CDR2 YFSETQ. Germline trimming cut 2 bases from V and 8 bases from J; bases unmatched to any gene: 5.